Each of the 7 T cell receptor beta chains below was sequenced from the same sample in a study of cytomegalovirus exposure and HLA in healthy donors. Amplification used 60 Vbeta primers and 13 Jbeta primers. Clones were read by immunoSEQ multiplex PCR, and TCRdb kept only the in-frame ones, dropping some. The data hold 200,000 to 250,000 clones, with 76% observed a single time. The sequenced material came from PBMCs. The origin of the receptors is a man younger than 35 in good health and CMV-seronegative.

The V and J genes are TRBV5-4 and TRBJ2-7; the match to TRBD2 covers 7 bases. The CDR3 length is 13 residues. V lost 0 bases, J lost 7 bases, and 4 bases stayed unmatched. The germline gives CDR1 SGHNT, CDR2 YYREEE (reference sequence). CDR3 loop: CASSLGEAGEQYF. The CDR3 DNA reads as TGTGCCAGCAGCTTGGGGGAAGCGGGGGAGCAGTACTTC.

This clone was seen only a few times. CDR3 protein: CASSSPGRGRDYGYTF. The CDR3 DNA follows: TGTGCCAGCAGTTCACCAGGGCGGGGGCGAGACTATGGCTACACCTTC. The rearrangement uses TRBV6-5 and TRBJ1-2; a possible D gene is TRBD1 (6 bases). The CDR3 consists of 16 residues. CDR1 MNHEY and CDR2 SVGAGI come from the germline V gene. Trimming took 4 bases from V and 3 from J, leaving 18 bases between them.

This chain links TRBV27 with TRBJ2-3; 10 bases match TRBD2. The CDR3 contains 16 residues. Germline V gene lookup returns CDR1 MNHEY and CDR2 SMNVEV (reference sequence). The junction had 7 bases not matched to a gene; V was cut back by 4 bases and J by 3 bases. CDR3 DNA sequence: TGTGCCAGCAGTTCCATTAGCGGGAGGCCAACAGATACGCAGTATTTT. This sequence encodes CASSSISGRPTDTQYF.

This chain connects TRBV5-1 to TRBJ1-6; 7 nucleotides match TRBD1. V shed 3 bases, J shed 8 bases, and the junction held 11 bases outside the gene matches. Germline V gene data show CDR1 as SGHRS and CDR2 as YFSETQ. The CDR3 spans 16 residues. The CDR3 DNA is TGCGCCAGCAGCTCACATACAGGGGAAGGGTATTCACCCCTCCACTTT. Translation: CASSSHTGEGYSPLHF.

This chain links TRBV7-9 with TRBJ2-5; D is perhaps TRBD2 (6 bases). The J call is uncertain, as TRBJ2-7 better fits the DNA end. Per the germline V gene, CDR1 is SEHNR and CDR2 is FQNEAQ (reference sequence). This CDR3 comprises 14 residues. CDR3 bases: TGTGCCAGCAGCTTAGCGGGGGGAACCTACGAGCAGTACTTC. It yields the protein CASSLAGGTYEQYF.

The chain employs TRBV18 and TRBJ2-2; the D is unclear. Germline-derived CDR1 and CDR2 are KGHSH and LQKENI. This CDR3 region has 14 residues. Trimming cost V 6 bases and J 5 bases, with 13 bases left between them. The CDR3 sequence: CASSHEMVTGELFF. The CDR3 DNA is TGTGCCAGCTCCCACGAGATGGTTACCGGGGAGCTGTTTTTT.

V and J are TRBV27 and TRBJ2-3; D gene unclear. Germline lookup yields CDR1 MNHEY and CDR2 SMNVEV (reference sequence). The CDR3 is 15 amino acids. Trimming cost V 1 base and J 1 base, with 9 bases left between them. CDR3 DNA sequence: TGTGCCAGCAGTTTATTCTTCGCGGGCACAGATACGCAGTATTTT. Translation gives CASSLFFAGTDTQYF.